The rows below give T cell receptor beta chains drawn from one sample of a study of T-cell memory formation after mild COVID-19. TCRdb called the 5' RACE reads again in MiXCR, with one record for every CDR3 protein. The sample lists some 410,000 distinct CDR3 sequences, 23% occurring once. Sequencing input: PBMCs or a T cell subset sorted from them (not recorded which). These receptor sequences come from an adult woman who had mild COVID-19 (a few samples of this study predate the infection). Cell type and time point are not known. Both conserved end residues are part of each CDR3. The D gene is left open where the match is weak. Size values are once, few and many counts, or a class for expanded clones, and some rows have none.

TRBV6-5	.	.	TRBJ2-5	TGTGCCAGCAGTTACTCGACGGGGTACGAGACCCAGTACTTC	CASSYSTGYETQYF
TRBV5-4	TRBD1	.	TRBJ1-5	TGTGCCAGCAGCGACAGGGGTACTCAGCCCCAGCATTTT	CASSDRGTQPQHF
TRBV28	.	.	TRBJ2-7	TGTGCCAGTTCCGGGACCGCTGCCTACGAGCAGTACTTC	CASSGTAAYEQYF
TRBV3-1	TRBD1	.	TRBJ1-1	TGTGCCAGCAGCTATACGACAGGGGGTTCCGATGAAGCTTTCTTT	CASSYTTGGSDEAFF
TRBV5-1	TRBD1	.	TRBJ1-1	TGCGCCAGCAGCTATACGACAGGGGAAAGGAACACTGAAGCTTTCTTT	CASSYTTGERNTEAFF
TRBV20-1	TRBD2	.	TRBJ2-2	TGCAGTGCTAGAGTCTCACTAGCGTCGGCCGGGGAGCTGTTTTTT	CSARVSLASAGELFF
TRBV12-3/TRBV12-4	.	.	TRBJ1-1	TGTGCCAGCAGACTGGGATTTAACACTGAAGCTTTCTTT	CASRLGFNTEAFF
TRBV2	.	.	TRBJ1-1	TGTGCCAGCAGTGAGACATCGAACACTGAAGCTTTCTTT	CASSETSNTEAFF
TRBV5-1	.	.	TRBJ1-1	TGCGCCAGCAGCCCCGACCCCACCGTGAACACTGAAGCTTTCTTT	CASSPDPTVNTEAFF
TRBV10-3	TRBD1	few	TRBJ2-7	TGTGCCATCAGTCCTCACAGGGGAACCCTTTACGAGCAGTACTTC	CAISPHRGTLYEQYF
TRBV18	.	few	TRBJ1-5	TGTGCCAGCCGACAGAGTGATAGCAATCAGCCCCAGCATTTT	CASRQSDSNQPQHF
TRBV7-9	.	many	TRBJ2-1	TGTGCCAGCAGCTTAGCCCAAGAGAATGAGCAGTTCTTC	CASSLAQENEQFF
TRBV20-1	.	few	TRBJ2-1	TGCAGTGCTCCCGCGTTTGGAGCGGATACCTACAATGAGCAGTTCTTC	CSAPAFGADTYNEQFF
TRBV27	TRBD2	few	TRBJ2-5	TGTGCCAGCAGTTTATCGATGCGGACTAGCGCGAAAGAGACCCAGTACTTC	CASSLSMRTSAKETQYF
TRBV29-1	.	.	TRBJ2-1	TGCAGCGTTGAATTCTTCCGGGAGTTCTACAATGAGCAATTCTTC	CSVEFFREFYNEQFF
TRBV24-1	.	.	TRBJ2-1	TGTGCCACCAGTGACCTTGAGTTGGGGAATGAGCAGTTCTTC	CATSDLELGNEQFF
TRBV5-1	TRBD2	.	TRBJ2-2	TGCGCCAGCAGCCGACTAGCGGGGAACACCGGGGAGCTGTTTTTT	CASSRLAGNTGELFF
TRBV7-9	.	.	TRBJ1-2	TGTGCCAGCAGCTTAGGCATCTATGGCTACACCTTC	CASSLGIYGYTF
TRBV5-6	.	few	TRBJ2-3	TGTGCCAGCAGCTTGACGTTTGGAGATACGCAGTATTTT	CASSLTFGDTQYF
TRBV21-1	.	few	TRBJ1-5	TGTGCCATTGGACGGCGACACAATCAGCCCCAGCATTTT	CAIGRRHNQPQHF
TRBV7-2	TRBD2	.	TRBJ2-7	TGTGCCAGCAGCTATCGACTAGCGGGAGACTACGAGCAGTACTTC	CASSYRLAGDYEQYF
TRBV5-5	TRBD1	few	TRBJ2-7	TGTGCCAGCAGCTGGGACAGGGGGTCCTACGAGCAGTACTTC	CASSWDRGSYEQYF
TRBV5-1	TRBD2	once	TRBJ2-1	TGCGCCAGCAGCTTGGGGACTAGCGGGGGCCACTCCTACAATGAGCAGTTCTTC	CASSLGTSGGHSYNEQFF
TRBV5-1	TRBD2	.	TRBJ2-7	TGCGCCAGCAGCCAAGCTAGCGGTGAACCCTACGAGCAGTACTTC	CASSQASGEPYEQYF
TRBV12-3/TRBV12-4	.	.	TRBJ1-6	TGTGCCAGCAGTTTAAGTAGGTCCCTCCACTTT	CASSLSRSLHF
TRBV3-1	.	.	TRBJ2-1	TGTGCCAGCAGCCAGTCAGGCATGGGACTTGAGAAGTTCTTC	CASSQSGMGLEKFF
TRBV7-3	TRBD2	.	TRBJ2-3	TGTGCCAGCAGCTTAACAGGGGGGACTAGCGAGGTTACGCAGTATTTT	CASSLTGGTSEVTQYF
TRBV29-1	.	few	TRBJ2-3	TGCAGCGTTGAAGACGGGCTTAGCACAGATACGCAGTATTTT	CSVEDGLSTDTQYF
TRBV20-1	.	.	TRBJ2-3	TGCAGTGCGCCGACGGTACAAGCGGAGAGCACAGATACGCAGTATTTT	CSAPTVQAESTDTQYF
TRBV20-1	.	.	TRBJ2-1	TGCAGTGTCCCGAGGGGGGGGTCCAATGAGCAGTTCTTC	CSVPRGGSNEQFF
TRBV3-1	.	many	TRBJ2-1	TGTGCCAGCAGCCCGTCCCGGGACGCGGTCGGGCAGTTCTTC	CASSPSRDAVGQFF
TRBV24-1	TRBD1	few	TRBJ2-1	TGTGCCACCAGCTTTACCGCAGGGGGAAACAATGAGCAGTTCTTC	CATSFTAGGNNEQFF
TRBV7-2	.	few	TRBJ1-4	TGTGCCAGCACCCCCCAGACAGGACTTAATGAAAAACTGTTTTTT	CASTPQTGLNEKLFF
TRBV6-6	.	.	TRBJ1-2	TGTGCCAGCAGCCATACCGTGGGGACTTCTAACTATGGCTACACCTTC	CASSHTVGTSNYGYTF
TRBV15	TRBD1	few	TRBJ2-5	TGTGCCACCAGCAGAGATGGTCAGAGGGGGCTCGGGACCCAGTACTTC	CATSRDGQRGLGTQYF
TRBV4-3	.	few	TRBJ2-7	TGCGCCAGCAGCCAAGAGTCAGGGGCGGGCCCCTCCTACGAGCAGTACTTC	CASSQESGAGPSYEQYF
TRBV16	.	.	TRBJ1-2	TGTGCCAGCAGCCAATCGGTGACAGCCTTTGGCTACACCTTC	CASSQSVTAFGYTF
TRBV10-3	.	.	TRBJ1-2	TGTGCCATCGGAGGAGGGCAGGATGGCTATGGCTACACCTTC	CAIGGGQDGYGYTF
TRBV12-3/TRBV12-4	.	few	TRBJ2-1	TGTGCCAGCAGTTTTGTAGGAATCAGTGAGCAGTTCTTC	CASSFVGISEQFF
TRBV20-1	TRBD2	few	TRBJ2-4	TGCAGTGCTAGCCCCTTTAGCGGGAGAGGGAACATTCAGTACTTC	CSASPFSGRGNIQYF
TRBV29-1	.	.	TRBJ1-2	TGCAGCGTTGTGAGAACCTCCAACTATGGCTACACCTTC	CSVVRTSNYGYTF